A single sample gave rise to the 8 T cell receptor beta chains below, sequenced in a study of T-cell reconstitution after alpha-beta-depleted transplantation in children. Unique molecular identifiers were incorporated when the TCRbeta library was constructed. TCRdb reanalysed the PCR reads using MiXCR and keeps one entry per CDR3 protein. In the table there are about 690,000 distinct CDR3 sequences, approximately 15% of which are singletons. The sequences come from PBMCs from the stem cell graft donor, collected from the stem cell graft. These receptors were taken from a human donor who donated a stem cell graft to a child with acute myeloid leukemia.

The rearrangement joins TRBV28 to TRBJ1-6; TRBD1 matches at 8 bases. The CDR3 is 16 amino acids. Trimming cost V 8 bases and J 12 bases; bases outside gene matches: 18. Germline CDR1 reads MDHEN; CDR2 reads SYDVKM. CDR3 region: CASAQRLAGGKGPLHF. CDR3 DNA: TGTGCCAGCGCACAACGGTTGGCAGGGGGCAAGGGACCCCTCCACTTT. Complete variable domain (other parts from reference TRBV28 and TRBJ1-6): DVKVTQSSRYLVKRTGEKVFLECVQDMDHENMFWYRQDPGLGLRLIYFSYDVKMKEKGDIPEGYSVSREKKERFSLILESASTNQTSMYLCASAQRLAGGKGPLHFGNGTRLTVT.

The rearrangement uses TRBV20-1 and TRBJ1-5; TRBD1 aligns across 10 bases. The CDR3 has 16 amino acids. The germline V gene encodes CDR1 DFQATT and CDR2 SNEGSKA (reference sequence). V lost 3 bases to trimming and J lost 6 bases; unmatched junction nucleotides: 11. In nucleotides, the CDR3 is TGCAGTGCTAGTCGGACAGGGGGGATTGGGGGTCAGCCCCAGCATTTT. This encodes CSASRTGGIGGQPQHF.

This clonotype has ten or more counts. This chain links TRBV12-3 or TRBV12-4 with TRBJ1-5; D unresolved. The CDR3 runs 14 residues. Trimming removed 6 bases at V and 2 bases at J, with 11 bases between. CDR3 nucleotides: TGTGCCAGCAGCCCCGCCCGAGGCAATCAGCCCCAGCATTTT. Amino acids: CASSPARGNQPQHF.

The count of this clonotype is one. The chain carries TRBV12-3 or TRBV12-4 and TRBJ2-7; the D is unclear. V was cut by 6 bases and J by 7 bases, with 13 bases left in between. The CDR3 covers 12 residues. The CDR3 here is CASSSLQEEQYF. In DNA form, the CDR3 reads TGTGCCAGCAGCTCTTTACAAGAGGAGCAGTACTTC.

This clonotype has just one count. The junction does not match germline at one end; this may be a read error. The chain has TRBV4-3 and TRBJ1-1, with D tentatively TRBD1 (6 bases). The germline V gene encodes CDR1 LGHNA and CDR2 YSLEER. The CDR3 is made up of 13 amino acids. CDR3 residues: CASRQVGGAKAFF. For the CDR3, the DNA is TGCGCCAGCAGACAAGTCGGGGGGGCCAAAGCTTTCTTT.

This clonotype was counted many times. V usage is TRBV12-3 or TRBV12-4 and J usage is TRBJ2-7, with 11 bases that match TRBD1. This CDR3 has 13 amino acids. J lost 5 bases, V lost 5 bases, and 2 bases had no gene match. The CDR3 bases are TGTGCCAGCAGTGGGACAGGGGGTCACGAGCAGTACTTC. It yields the protein CASSGTGGHEQYF.

In its sample, this clonotype was seen many times. This chain connects TRBV5-1 to TRBJ1-5; 7 bases map to TRBD1. There are 14 residues in the CDR3. In germline, CDR1 is SGHRS, CDR2 YFSETQ. Trimming took 0 bases from V and 6 from J; bases not matched to a gene: 3. CDR3 region: CASSLGQGSQPQHF. As DNA, the CDR3 is TGCGCCAGCAGCTTGGGACAGGGAAGTCAGCCCCAGCATTTT.

V gene TRBV6-5 combines with J gene TRBJ2-7, with D possibly being TRBD1 or TRBD2 (5 bases each). In germline, CDR1 is MNHEY, CDR2 SVGAGI. V was shortened by 2 bases and J by 5 bases, with 16 bases between the two germline ends. The CDR3 contains 15 residues. The CDR3 loop is CASSYASRDGNEQYF. The CDR3 DNA follows: TGTGCCAGCAGTTACGCCAGCAGGGACGGGAACGAGCAGTACTTC.